This T cell receptor (beta chain) was documented in a study of post-analysis software for immune sequencing data. On the study more broadly: Recorded subtypes: relapsing-remitting, secondary progressive, progressive-relapsing; some patients unannotated. General study findings and limits: There were five or six TRBV segments more frequent in patients than controls, and TRBV5-6, TRBV5-1 and TRBV20-1 were among them.

On this clonotype itself: Its antigen is as yet unknown.

Germline V gives CDR1 SGHTA, CDR2 FQGNSA. The CDR3 is made up of 14 amino acids. Trimming cost V 4 bases and J 3 bases, with 13 bases left between them. Incorporated into the TCR beta cDNA libraries were unique molecular identifiers, which served to reduce PCR and sequencing biases. TCRdb re-called the PCR reads with MiXCR, one entry per CDR3 protein. The table shows over 700,000 distinct CDR3 sequences, with roughly 30% occurring only once. The sample was blood. The genes are TRBV7-2 and TRBJ2-7; D is uncertain. This sequence was found in a girl under 18 with multiple sclerosis. Here the CDR3 reads CASSSLGLSYEQYF. CDR3 nucleotides: TGTGCCAGCAGCTCTCTTGGGTTGAGCTACGAGCAGTACTTC.